This TCR beta chain was retrieved from a study of blood T cell repertoires in COVID-19. Background on the study: Whether acute or convalescent, the COVID-19 samples came from the United States, Italy and Spain. T cells, B-cell-depleted T cells, or PBMCs supplied cDNA or gDNA.

This clone has only one observation. Per the original data handling: Amplification with reference gene primers provided the estimates of nucleated cell counts. Only in-frame clones appear in the TCRdb table, and some are missing; sequencing was by immunoSEQ multiplex PCR. V and J calls and clone size follow that table, whereas D and trimming were derived from the DNA. The sample holds fewer than 300,000 clones; approximately 85% are singletons and the top ten take 0.75% to 0.95%. V lost 5 bases to trimming and J lost 3 bases, with 11 bases between them. This CDR3 contains 15 residues. Per the germline V gene, CDR1 is SGHTA and CDR2 is FQGNSA.

The chain couples TRBV7-2 to TRBJ1-6, with D maybe TRBD1 (6 bases). Material for sequencing was peripheral blood. The TCR sequence derives from a human donor with COVID-19, enrolled during active disease. The donor label of this sample is uncertain. The CDR3 loop reads CASSPRQDYNSPLHF. As DNA, the CDR3 is TGTGCCAGCAGCCCCCGACAGGACTATAATTCACCCCTCCACTTT. Combining the CDR3 with reference TRBV7-2 and TRBJ1-6 gives the whole variable domain GAGVSQSPSNKVTEKGKDVELRCDPISGHTALYWYRQSLGQGLEFLIYFQGNSAPDKSGLPSDRFSAERTGGSVSTLTIQRTQQEDSAVYLCASSPRQDYNSPLHFGNGTRLTVT.